Listed below are T cell receptor beta chains from one sample, sequenced in a study of blood T cells in healthy people across ages. TCRdb re-called the 5' RACE reads through MiXCR, storing one row per CDR3 protein. This table has 780,000 or so distinct CDR3 sequences, 53% appearing once. The specimen sequenced was blood. The receptors here all came from a man older than 75 in good health. Both conserved end residues are part of each CDR3. A D gene is named only where the DNA matches it firmly. Clone size, where shown, is once, few, many, or a class for clones that have expanded.

TRBV5-1	-	12	TRBD1	TRBJ2-7	CASSYDRGHQYF
TRBV7-2	-	14	TRBD2	TRBJ2-3	CASSQLAGGTLQYF
TRBV2	-	15	TRBD2	TRBJ2-1	CASILAGVPYNEQFF
TRBV12-3/TRBV12-4	-	12	-	TRBJ1-5	CASAPGARPQHF
TRBV10-3	-	13	-	TRBJ1-2	CAINNETRRSYTF
TRBV12-3/TRBV12-4	-	14	TRBD2	TRBJ2-1	CASRGTSGGNEQFF
TRBV15	-	16	TRBD1	TRBJ2-5	CATSMSTGKYQETQYF
TRBV15	many	15	-	TRBJ1-4	CATSRDRGANEKLFF
TRBV12-5	-	16	-	TRBJ2-1	CASGLAHISGYGEQFF
TRBV27	-	14	-	TRBJ1-2	CASGPILGAYGYIF
TRBV4-1	once	17	TRBD1	TRBJ1-2	CASSQDRVTGRGYGYTF
TRBV27	-	16	-	TRBJ1-1	CASSLIVGGVNTEAFF
TRBV2	-	13	-	TRBJ1-3	CASGLKGGNTIYF
TRBV6-1	-	13	TRBD1	TRBJ2-4	CASSTGTVNIQYF
TRBV7-2	few	12	-	TRBJ1-6	CASSSGLGPLHF
TRBV20-1	-	15	-	-	CSASSPGPASYEQYF
TRBV28	-	13	-	TRBJ2-7	CASRGTDPYEQYF
TRBV2	-	13	-	TRBJ2-7	CASSRFGSYEQYF
TRBV4-1	few	16	TRBD2	TRBJ2-1	CASSHAGTTGGNEQFF
TRBV4-1	-	13	TRBD2	TRBJ2-1	CASRLGVGGGKFF
TRBV7-6	-	14	-	TRBJ1-1	CASSLLGLDTEAFF
TRBV13	many	18	TRBD1	TRBJ1-2	CASSAGVGTGGVADGYTF